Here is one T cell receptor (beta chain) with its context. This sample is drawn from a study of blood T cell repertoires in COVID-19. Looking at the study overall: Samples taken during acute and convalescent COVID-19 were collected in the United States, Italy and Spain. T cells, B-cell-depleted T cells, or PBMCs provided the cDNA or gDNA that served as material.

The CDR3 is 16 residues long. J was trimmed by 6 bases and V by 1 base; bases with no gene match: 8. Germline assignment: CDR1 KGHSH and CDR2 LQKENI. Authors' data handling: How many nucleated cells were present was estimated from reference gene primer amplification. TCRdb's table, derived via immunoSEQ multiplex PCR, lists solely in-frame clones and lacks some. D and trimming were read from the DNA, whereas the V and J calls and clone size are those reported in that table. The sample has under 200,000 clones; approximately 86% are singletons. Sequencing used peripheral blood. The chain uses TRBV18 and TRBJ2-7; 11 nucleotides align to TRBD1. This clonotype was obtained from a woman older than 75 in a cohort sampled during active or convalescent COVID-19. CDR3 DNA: TGTGCCAGCTCACCACGATCCGGACAGGGGGCGATCGAGCAGTACGTC. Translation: CASSPRSGQGAIEQYV.